This entry lists 31 T cell receptor beta chains sequenced from one sample in a study of T-cell reconstitution after alpha-beta-depleted transplantation in children. Preparing the TCRbeta library involved the use of unique molecular identifiers. TCRdb called the PCR reads again in MiXCR, with one record for every CDR3 protein. The sample lists hundreds of thousands of distinct CDR3 sequences; about 15% were seen once. The material sequenced was PBMCs from the stem cell graft donor, taken from the stem cell graft. These receptors all come from a human donor who donated a stem cell graft to a child with acute myeloid leukemia.

There are many counts of this clonotype. Mismatch with germline at one junction end may stem from a read error. The rearrangement joins TRBV6-4 to TRBJ2-3; tentative D call: TRBD2 (7 bases). Germline assignment: CDR1 MRHNA and CDR2 SNTAGT. CDR3 size: 13 residues. This CDR3 reads CASSEGGTDTQYF. For the CDR3, the DNA is TGCGCCAGCAGTGAGGGGGGGACAGATACGCAGTATTTT.

This clonotype appeared a few times. V usage is TRBV20-1 and J usage is TRBJ2-6; D perhaps matches TRBD2 (6 bases). The CDR3 spans 16 residues. The V and J ends lost 2 bases and 0 bases respectively, with 11 bases between them. Germline V gene sequence: CDR1 DFQATT, CDR2 SNEGSKA (reference sequence). The CDR3 sequence is CSARSAGNSGANVLTF. The CDR3 bases are TGCAGTGCTAGATCGGCGGGGAACTCTGGGGCCAACGTCCTGACTTTC.

This clonotype was picked up many times. J is TRBJ2-7 and V is TRBV5-5; no definite D call. V was cut by 4 bases and J by 7 bases, with 12 bases left in between. The CDR3 length is 12 residues. Germline V gives CDR1 SGHKS, CDR2 YYEKEE (reference sequence). CDR3 sequence reads: CASSPDLWEQYV. The CDR3 DNA reads as TGTGCCAGCAGCCCCGATCTCTGGGAGCAGTACGTC.

The sample holds many counts of this clonotype. The V and J genes are TRBV7-2 and TRBJ1-1; D ambiguous. Trimming pared 4 bases from V and 0 bases from J, leaving 9 bases between. The CDR3 has 14 amino acids. Germline CDR1 and CDR2: SGHTA and FQGNSA. The CDR3 sequence is CASSSASMNTEAFF. The CDR3, as DNA: TGTGCCAGCAGCTCGGCCAGCATGAACACTGAAGCTTTCTTT.

This clonotype was counted many times. The chain's CDR3 is CASSQGGASNQPQHF. Here the CDR3 DNA reads TGTGCCAGCAGTCAAGGGGGGGCTAGCAATCAGCCCCAGCATTTT. The chain employs TRBV27 and TRBJ1-5; TRBD1 might be the D (6 bases). CDR1 MNHEY and CDR2 SMNVEV come from the germline V gene (reference sequence). CDR3 length: 15 amino acids. V shed 5 bases and J shed 0 bases, with 11 bases lying between them.

At least ten counts were recorded for this clonotype. The rearrangement links TRBV7-2 to TRBJ2-1; D gene uncertain. The CDR3 has 14 amino acids. V shed 1 base and J shed 2 bases, with 6 bases lying between them. In germline, CDR1 is SGHTA, CDR2 FQGNSA. For the CDR3, the DNA is TGTGCCAGCAGCTTAGGTCGGACCTACAATGAGCAGTTCTTC. Translated: CASSLGRTYNEQFF.

This clonotype was counted ten times or more. The chain recombines TRBV20-1 with TRBJ1-2; D call uncertain. The length of the CDR3 is 13 residues. V lost 0 bases and J 5 bases, leaving 10 bases between the germline ends. Looked up from germline, CDR1 is DFQATT and CDR2 is SNEGSKA (reference sequence). CDR3 in amino acids: CSARDGPSYGYTF. The CDR3 nucleotides read TGCAGTGCTAGAGATGGACCGAGTTATGGCTACACCTTC.

This clonotype occurred many times. This chain connects TRBV6-1 to TRBJ2-7; no clear D. The CDR3 covers 12 residues. The germline CDR1 and CDR2 sequences are MNHNS and SASEGT. The V end was cut by 5 bases, the J end by 3 bases, with 8 bases between. The CDR3 spells CASSLDNYEQYV. The CDR3 region has the DNA TGTGCCAGCAGTCTTGACAACTACGAGCAGTACGTC.

The V call is TRBV5-1, the J call TRBJ1-3; 8 bases align to TRBD1. The CDR3 runs 16 residues. Losses at the gene ends were 5 bases for V and 4 bases for J; bases not matched to a gene: 11. Per the germline V gene, CDR1 is SGHRS and CDR2 is YFSETQ. CDR3 sequence: CASRTIPGQAGNTIYF. The DNA of the CDR3 is TGCGCCAGCAGAACTATTCCGGGACAGGCGGGAAACACCATATATTTT.

This clonotype has a handful of counts. V and J are TRBV12-3 or TRBV12-4 and TRBJ2-1; a weak D match, TRBD1 (5 bases). V gave up 7 bases and J gave up 5 bases, with 12 bases separating them. This CDR3 spans 13 amino acids. CDR3 sequence reads: CASTPGWDNEQFF. In nucleotides, the CDR3 is TGTGCCAGCACCCCAGGGTGGGACAATGAGCAGTTCTTC.

V and J are TRBV4-3 and TRBJ2-7, with TRBD2 matching 7 bases. V trimming: 1 base; J trimming: 4 bases; junction bases outside the gene matches: 10. Looked up from germline, CDR1 is LGHNA and CDR2 is YSLEER. This CDR3 contains 16 residues. This CDR3 is CASSQVASSGSYEQYF. The CDR3 bases are TGCGCCAGCAGCCAAGTGGCTTCTAGCGGTTCTTACGAGCAGTACTTC.

The V and J genes are TRBV6-1 and TRBJ2-6, with D unresolved. The length of the CDR3 is 14 residues. Germline CDR1 reads MNHNS; CDR2 reads SASEGT. V was shortened by 8 bases and J by 3 bases, with 11 bases between the two germline ends. CDR3 sequence: CASGNSFGANVLTF. CDR3 DNA: TGTGCCAGCGGGAATAGTTTTGGGGCCAACGTCCTGACTTTC.

This clonotype has at least ten counts. The CDR3 DNA sequence: TGCAGCGTTGAGAATGGGGGCTATGGCTACACCTTC. As protein: CSVENGGYGYTF. V usage is TRBV29-1 and J usage is TRBJ1-2; the D gene is possibly TRBD1 (5 bases). V lost 3 bases and J 4 bases, leaving 9 bases between the germline ends. The CDR3 is 12 residues long. Germline lookup yields CDR1 SQVTM and CDR2 ANQGSEA.

The genes are TRBV7-2 and TRBJ2-5; D uncertain. In germline, CDR1 is SGHTA, CDR2 FQGNSA. The CDR3 length is 11 residues. Trimming pared 4 bases from V and 6 bases from J, leaving 6 bases between. CDR3 protein: CASSSDQTQYF. Written as DNA, the CDR3 is TGTGCCAGCAGCTCGGATCAGACCCAGTACTTC.

This clonotype has more than one count but fewer than ten. This rearrangement joins TRBV27 to TRBJ2-3; TRBD2 matches 8 bases. From germline, CDR1 is MNHEY and CDR2 SMNVEV (reference sequence). With V trimmed by 4 bases and J by 6 bases, 6 bases remained unmatched. The CDR3 consists of 14 residues. CDR3 sequence reads: CASSYAGGWDTQYF. The CDR3 coding sequence is TGTGCCAGCAGTTACGCGGGGGGATGGGATACGCAGTATTTT.

This clonotype was recorded at least ten times. The CDR3 nucleotides read TGCAGCGCCCGGGGACCCCTGGACACCGGGGAGCTGTTTTTT. Translation: CSARGPLDTGELFF. The V and J genes are TRBV29-1 and TRBJ2-2; D assignment may be TRBD1 or TRBD2 (5 bases each). Trimming cost V 7 bases and J 3 bases, with 15 bases left between them. The CDR3 has 14 amino acids. Germline V gene lookup returns CDR1 SQVTM and CDR2 ANQGSEA.

This clonotype has a handful of counts. V and J are TRBV27 and TRBJ2-1; 7 bases agree with TRBD1. V dropped 5 bases and J dropped 2; count of bases not matched to a gene: 18. CDR3 size: 19 residues. The germline CDR1 and CDR2 sequences are MNHEY and SMNVEV (reference sequence). The DNA for the CDR3 is TGTGCCAGCAGTCCTAGGGTAAGGACAGGACGAAACCCCTACAATGAGCAGTTCTTC. This gives the protein CASSPRVRTGRNPYNEQFF.

The chain couples TRBV6-5 to TRBJ1-1; D remains unclear. The germline gives CDR1 MNHEY, CDR2 SVGAGI. Trimming stripped 0 bases from V and 5 bases from J, with 16 bases between. CDR3 length equals 16 residues. CDR3 nucleotide sequence: TGTGCCAGCAGTTACTCGCTTCTGGCATCGGGGACTGAAGCTTTCTTT. This sequence encodes CASSYSLLASGTEAFF.

In its sample, this clonotype was seen many times. The CDR3: CASRPTLGTGWDEQFF. CDR3 sequence (DNA): TGTGCCAGCAGACCAACCCTCGGGACAGGGTGGGATGAGCAGTTCTTC. The V gene is TRBV6-1, the J gene TRBJ2-1; TRBD1 matches 9 bases. Trimming took 6 bases from V and 8 from J; bases not matched to a gene: 14. The CDR3 has 16 amino acids. In germline, CDR1 is MNHNS, CDR2 SASEGT.

J is TRBJ2-2 and V is TRBV18; TRBD1 aligns across 8 bases. The ends lost 6 bases at V and 0 bases at J; junction bases unmatched: 6. This CDR3 spans 16 amino acids. Per the germline V gene, CDR1 is KGHSH and CDR2 is LQKENI. The CDR3 loop is CASSQTGGSNTGELFF. The DNA of the CDR3 is TGTGCCAGCTCGCAAACAGGGGGATCGAACACCGGGGAGCTGTTTTTT.

The chain has TRBV5-1 and TRBJ2-1, with D maybe TRBD2 (5 bases). V lost 6 bases and J lost 4, with 8 bases in between. Germline values: CDR1 SGHRS, CDR2 YFSETQ. This CDR3 has 12 amino acids. The CDR3 here is CASKERYNEQFF. CDR3 DNA: TGCGCCAGCAAAGAGCGGTACAATGAGCAGTTCTTC.

The gene calls are TRBV18 and TRBJ2-5; 10 bases line up with TRBD2. Looked up from germline, CDR1 is KGHSH and CDR2 is LQKENI. V was pared by 1 base and J by 2 bases, with 4 bases of the junction left unmatched. The CDR3 consists of 16 residues. CDR3 protein: CASSPQIAGGQETQYF. The CDR3 DNA reads as TGTGCCAGCTCACCACAGATAGCGGGAGGACAAGAGACCCAGTACTTC.

This clonotype was seen repeatedly, ten times or more. The CDR3 region has the DNA TGTGCCAGCAGTCCACGACTAGCGGGGATCCAAGAGACCCAGTACTTC. Amino acids: CASSPRLAGIQETQYF. The chain combines TRBV6-1 with TRBJ2-5; TRBD2 matches at 11 bases. The junction had 6 bases not matched to a gene; V was cut back by 5 bases and J by 1 base. CDR3 length equals 16 residues. The germline gives CDR1 MNHNS, CDR2 SASEGT.

This clonotype was found a few times. CDR3 sequence (DNA): TGTGCCACCAGTGATAAAGGCCCACCCTATGGCTACACCTTC. Translation gives CATSDKGPPYGYTF. This chain connects TRBV24-1 to TRBJ1-2; no definite D call. CDR1 and CDR2 (germline): KGHDR, SFDVKD. There are 14 residues in the CDR3. The V and J ends lost 3 bases and 4 bases respectively, with 11 bases between them.

In its sample, this clonotype was seen many times. The V and J genes are TRBV20-1 and TRBJ1-2; D ambiguous. Trimming took 3 bases from V and 3 from J, leaving 14 bases between them. Germline V gives CDR1 DFQATT, CDR2 SNEGSKA (reference sequence). This CDR3 has 14 amino acids. The CDR3 region has the DNA TGCAGTGCTAGTCTCACAGATCCTGACTATGGCTACACCTTC. Protein product: CSASLTDPDYGYTF.

This clonotype was recorded a few times. The rearrangement links TRBV24-1 to TRBJ2-2, with 7 bases matching TRBD2. J gave up 0 bases and V 2 bases, and 2 bases lay outside the gene matches. The CDR3 is 16 amino acids. Germline V gives CDR1 KGHDR, CDR2 SFDVKD. CDR3 residues: CATSDSLAANTGELFF. The CDR3, as DNA: TGTGCCACCAGTGATTCTCTAGCGGCGAACACCGGGGAGCTGTTTTTT.

This clonotype was counted at least ten times. The genes are TRBV29-1 and TRBJ2-6, with 7 nucleotides matching TRBD1. V gave up 6 bases and J gave up 0 bases; unmatched junction bases: 5. Germline CDR1 is SQVTM and CDR2 is ANQGSEA. The CDR3 covers 15 residues. CDR3 nucleotide sequence: TGCAGCGTGGATACAGGGGACTCTGGGGCCAACGTCCTGACTTTC. It specifies CSVDTGDSGANVLTF.

This clonotype has at least ten counts. This sequence joins TRBV7-2 and TRBJ2-7, with no clear D. Germline CDR1 is SGHTA and CDR2 is FQGNSA. The CDR3 runs to 11 residues. The V end was cut by 1 base, the J end by 6 bases, with 4 bases between. CDR3 sequence (DNA): TGTGCCAGCAGCTTAGTCAGCGAGCAGTACTTC. It specifies CASSLVSEQYF.

This clonotype has a handful of counts. This chain joins TRBV28 and TRBJ2-1; tentative D call: TRBD1 (5 bases). V lost 6 bases to trimming and J lost 4 bases, with 13 bases between them. Germline V gene lookup returns CDR1 MDHEN and CDR2 SYDVKM. This CDR3 comprises 14 residues. The CDR3 DNA follows: TGTGCCAGCAGCTCCCGGCCAGGGTACAATGAGCAGTTCTTC. As protein: CASSSRPGYNEQFF.

This rearrangement joins TRBV7-8 to TRBJ2-7; no firm D call. The V gene's germline CDR1 is SGHVS and CDR2 FQNEAQ. The CDR3 consists of 13 residues. Trimming removed 3 bases at V and 2 bases at J, with 8 bases between. DNA for the CDR3: TGTGCCAGCAGCTTCCGGACCACCTACGAGCAGTACTTC. Amino acids: CASSFRTTYEQYF.

There are a few counts of this clonotype. The rearrangement links TRBV12-3 or TRBV12-4 to TRBJ2-7; D is undetermined. The V and J ends lost 5 bases and 0 bases respectively, with 11 bases between them. The CDR3 covers 14 residues. CDR3 coding DNA: TGTGCCAGCAGTGCCTTCAGAATCTCCTACGAGCAGTACTTC. Translation: CASSAFRISYEQYF.